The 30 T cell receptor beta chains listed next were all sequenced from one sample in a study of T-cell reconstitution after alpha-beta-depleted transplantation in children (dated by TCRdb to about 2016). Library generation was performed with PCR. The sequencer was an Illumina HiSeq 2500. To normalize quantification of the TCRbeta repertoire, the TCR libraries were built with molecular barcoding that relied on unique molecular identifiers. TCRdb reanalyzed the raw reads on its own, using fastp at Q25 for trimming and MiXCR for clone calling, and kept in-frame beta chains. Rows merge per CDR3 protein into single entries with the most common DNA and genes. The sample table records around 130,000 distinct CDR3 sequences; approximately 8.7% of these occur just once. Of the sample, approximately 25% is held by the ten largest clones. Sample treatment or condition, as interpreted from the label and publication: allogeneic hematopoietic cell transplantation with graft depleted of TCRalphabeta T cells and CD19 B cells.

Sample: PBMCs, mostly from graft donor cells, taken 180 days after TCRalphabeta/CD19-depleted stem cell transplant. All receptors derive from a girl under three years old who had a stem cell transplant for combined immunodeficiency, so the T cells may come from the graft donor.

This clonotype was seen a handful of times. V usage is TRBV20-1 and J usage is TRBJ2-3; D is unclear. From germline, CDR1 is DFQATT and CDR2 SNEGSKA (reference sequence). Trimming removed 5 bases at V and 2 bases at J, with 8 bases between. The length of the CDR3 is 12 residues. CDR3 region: CSAPPSTDTQYF. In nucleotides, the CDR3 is TGCAGTGCTCCCCCTTCCACAGATACGCAGTATTTT.

CDR3: CSATEGTEAFF. CDR3 nucleotides: TGCAGTGCAACAGAGGGCACTGAAGCTTTCTTT. The chain links TRBV20-1 to TRBJ1-1; no firm D call. This CDR3 spans 11 amino acids. Looked up from germline, CDR1 is DFQATT and CDR2 is SNEGSKA (reference sequence). V was clipped by 6 bases and J by 4 bases, with 9 bases between them.

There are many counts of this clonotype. CDR3 in amino acids: CASSKAGGRINEQFF. For the CDR3, the DNA is TGCGCCAGCAGCAAAGCGGGAGGGCGAATCAATGAGCAGTTCTTC. The rearrangement links TRBV5-1 to TRBJ2-1; TRBD2 agrees at 10 bases. The trim removed 4 bases at V and 6 bases at J, leaving 7 bases unmatched. The CDR3 spans 15 residues. Germline CDR1 SGHRS, CDR2 YFSETQ.

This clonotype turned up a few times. The chain's CDR3 is CSARTSGRIPDTQYF. The DNA for the CDR3 is TGCAGCGCCCGGACTAGCGGGAGGATCCCAGATACGCAGTATTTT. The chain uses TRBV29-1 and TRBJ2-3; 14 bases fit TRBD2. With 7 bases clipped from V and 4 bases from J, the junction kept 7 bases outside the gene matches. The CDR3 has 15 residues. The V gene's germline CDR1 is SQVTM and CDR2 ANQGSEA.

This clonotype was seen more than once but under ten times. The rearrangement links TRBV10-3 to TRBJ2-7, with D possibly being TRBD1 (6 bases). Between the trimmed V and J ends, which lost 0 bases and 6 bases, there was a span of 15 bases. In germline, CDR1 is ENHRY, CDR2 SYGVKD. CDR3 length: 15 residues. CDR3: CAISESGAGRGEQYF. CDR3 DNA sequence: TGTGCCATCAGTGAGTCGGGGGCAGGGAGAGGCGAGCAGTACTTC.

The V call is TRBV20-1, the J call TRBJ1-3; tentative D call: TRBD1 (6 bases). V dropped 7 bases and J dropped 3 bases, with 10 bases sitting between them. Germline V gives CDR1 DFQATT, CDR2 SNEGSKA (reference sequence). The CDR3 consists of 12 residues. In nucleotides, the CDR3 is TGCAGTGGGGGGGCTGGTGGAAACACCATATATTTT. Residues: CSGGAGGNTIYF.

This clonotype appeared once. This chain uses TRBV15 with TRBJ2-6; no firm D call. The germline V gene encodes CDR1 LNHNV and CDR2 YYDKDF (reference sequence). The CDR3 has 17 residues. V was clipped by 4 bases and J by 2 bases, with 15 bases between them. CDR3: CATSNHGNGAGANVLTF. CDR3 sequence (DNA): TGTGCCACCAGCAACCACGGTAATGGGGCTGGGGCCAACGTCCTGACTTTC. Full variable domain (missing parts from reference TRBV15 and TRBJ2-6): DAMVIQNPRYQVTQFGKPVTLSCSQTLNHNVMYWYQQKSSQAPKLLFHYYDKDFNNEADTPDNFQSRRPNTSFCFLDIRSPGLGDTAMYLCATSNHGNGAGANVLTFGAGSRLTVL.

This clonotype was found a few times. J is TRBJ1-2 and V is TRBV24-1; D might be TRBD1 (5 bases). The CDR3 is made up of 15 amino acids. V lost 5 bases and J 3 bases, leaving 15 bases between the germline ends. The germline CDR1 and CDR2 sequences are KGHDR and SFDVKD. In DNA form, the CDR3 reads TGTGCCACCAGTGGACCGGGACGGGGTGACTATGGCTACACCTTC. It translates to CATSGPGRGDYGYTF.

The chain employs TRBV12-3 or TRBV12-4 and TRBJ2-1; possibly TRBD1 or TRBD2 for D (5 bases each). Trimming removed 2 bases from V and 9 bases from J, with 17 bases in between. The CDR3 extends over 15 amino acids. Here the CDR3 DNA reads TGTGCCAGCAGTTTAAGCGAGGGGCGGTCAATTGAGCAGTTCTTC. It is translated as CASSLSEGRSIEQFF.

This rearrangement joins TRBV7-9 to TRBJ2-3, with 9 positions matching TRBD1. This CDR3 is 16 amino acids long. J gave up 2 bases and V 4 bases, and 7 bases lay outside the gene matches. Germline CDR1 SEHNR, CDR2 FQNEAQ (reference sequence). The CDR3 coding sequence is TGTGCCAGCAGCTCAGGACAGGGGCGACTCACAGATACGCAGTATTTT. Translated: CASSSGQGRLTDTQYF.

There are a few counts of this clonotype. CDR3 sequence reads: CASSLVPGGYNEQFF. The CDR3 region has the DNA TGTGCCAGCAGTTTGGTCCCAGGGGGATACAATGAGCAGTTCTTC. J is TRBJ2-1 and V is TRBV12-3 or TRBV12-4; 7 positions match TRBD1. The CDR3 contains 15 residues. J gave up 4 bases and V 3 bases, and 6 bases lay outside the gene matches.

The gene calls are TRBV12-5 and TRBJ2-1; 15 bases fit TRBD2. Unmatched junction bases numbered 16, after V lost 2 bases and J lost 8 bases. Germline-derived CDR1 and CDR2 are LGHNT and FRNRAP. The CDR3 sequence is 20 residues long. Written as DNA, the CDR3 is TGTGCTAGTGGTTTGTTCGGTAAACCGGGACTAGCGGGGGGAAGATATGAGCAGTTCTTC. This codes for CASGLFGKPGLAGGRYEQFF.

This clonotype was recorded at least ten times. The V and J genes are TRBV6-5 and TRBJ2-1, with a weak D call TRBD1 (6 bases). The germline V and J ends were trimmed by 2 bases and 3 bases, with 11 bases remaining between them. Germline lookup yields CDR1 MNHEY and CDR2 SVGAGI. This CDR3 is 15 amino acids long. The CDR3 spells CASSYGRGFYNEQFF. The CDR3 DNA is TGTGCCAGCAGTTACGGTAGGGGGTTCTACAATGAGCAGTTCTTC.

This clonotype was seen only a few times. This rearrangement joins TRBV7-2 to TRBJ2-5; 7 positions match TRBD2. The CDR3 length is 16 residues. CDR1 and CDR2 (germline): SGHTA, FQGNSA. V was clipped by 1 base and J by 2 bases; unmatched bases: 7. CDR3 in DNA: TGTGCCAGCAGCTTAGTCGGGACTACCCAACAAGAGACCCAGTACTTC. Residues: CASSLVGTTQQETQYF.

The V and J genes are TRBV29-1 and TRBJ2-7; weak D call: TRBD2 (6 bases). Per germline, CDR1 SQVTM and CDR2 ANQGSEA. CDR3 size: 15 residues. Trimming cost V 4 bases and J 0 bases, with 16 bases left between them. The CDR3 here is CSVVGEAGSSYEQYF. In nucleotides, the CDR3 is TGCAGCGTTGTTGGAGAGGCGGGAAGCTCCTACGAGCAGTACTTC.

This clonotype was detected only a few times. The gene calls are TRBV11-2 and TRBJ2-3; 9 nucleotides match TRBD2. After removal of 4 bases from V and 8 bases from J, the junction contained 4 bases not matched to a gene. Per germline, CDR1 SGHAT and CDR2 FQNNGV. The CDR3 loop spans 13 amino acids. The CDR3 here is CASSWQRGVTQYF. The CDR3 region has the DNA TGTGCCAGCAGCTGGCAGCGGGGGGTTACGCAGTATTTT.

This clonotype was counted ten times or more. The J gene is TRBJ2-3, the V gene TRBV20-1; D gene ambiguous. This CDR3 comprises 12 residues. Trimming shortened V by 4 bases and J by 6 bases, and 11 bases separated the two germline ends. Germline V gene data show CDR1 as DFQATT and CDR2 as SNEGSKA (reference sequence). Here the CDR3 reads CSANSIYDTQYF. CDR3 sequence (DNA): TGCAGTGCTAACAGTATATATGATACGCAGTATTTT.

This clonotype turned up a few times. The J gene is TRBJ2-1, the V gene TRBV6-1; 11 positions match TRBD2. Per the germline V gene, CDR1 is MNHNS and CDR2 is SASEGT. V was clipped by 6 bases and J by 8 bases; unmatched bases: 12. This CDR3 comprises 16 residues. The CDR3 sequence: CASSVAGGPRLDEQFF. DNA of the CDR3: TGTGCCAGCAGCGTAGCGGGGGGGCCGAGATTGGATGAGCAGTTCTTC.

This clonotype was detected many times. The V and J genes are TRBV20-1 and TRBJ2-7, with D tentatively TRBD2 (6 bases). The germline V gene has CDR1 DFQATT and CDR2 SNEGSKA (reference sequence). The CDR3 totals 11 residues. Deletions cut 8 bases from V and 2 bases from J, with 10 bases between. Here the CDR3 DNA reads TGCAGTTGGGAGGCCCCCTACGAGCAGTACTTC. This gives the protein CSWEAPYEQYF.

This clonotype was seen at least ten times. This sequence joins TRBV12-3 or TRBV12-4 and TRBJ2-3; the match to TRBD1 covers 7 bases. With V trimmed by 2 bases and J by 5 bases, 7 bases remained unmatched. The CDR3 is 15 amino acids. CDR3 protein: CASSLRQGLGDTQYF. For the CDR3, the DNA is TGTGCCAGCAGTTTACGACAGGGATTGGGAGATACGCAGTATTTT.

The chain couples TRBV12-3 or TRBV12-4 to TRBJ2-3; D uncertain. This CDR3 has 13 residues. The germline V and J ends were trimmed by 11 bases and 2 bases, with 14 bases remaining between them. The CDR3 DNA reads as TGTGCCTGCCAGCGTTCCCCCACAGATACGCAGTATTTT. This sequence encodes CACQRSPTDTQYF.

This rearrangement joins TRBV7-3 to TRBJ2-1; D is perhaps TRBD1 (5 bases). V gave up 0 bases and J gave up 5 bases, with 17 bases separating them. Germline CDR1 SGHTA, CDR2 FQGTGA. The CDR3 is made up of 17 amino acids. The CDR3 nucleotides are TGTGCCAGCAGCTTAACGAGTGGCAGGGTGGGTGACAATGAGCAGTTCTTC. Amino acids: CASSLTSGRVGDNEQFF.

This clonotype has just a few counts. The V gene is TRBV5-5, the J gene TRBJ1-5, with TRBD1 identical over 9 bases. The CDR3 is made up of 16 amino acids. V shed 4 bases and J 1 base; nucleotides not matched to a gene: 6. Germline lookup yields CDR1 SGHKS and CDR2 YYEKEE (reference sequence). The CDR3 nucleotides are TGTGCCAGCAGCAGACAGGGGGGAATGAGCAATCAGCCCCAGCATTTT. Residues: CASSRQGGMSNQPQHF.

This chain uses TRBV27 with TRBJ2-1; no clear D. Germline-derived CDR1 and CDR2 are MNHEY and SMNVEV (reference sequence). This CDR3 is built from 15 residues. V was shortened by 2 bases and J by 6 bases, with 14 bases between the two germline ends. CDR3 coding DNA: TGTGCCAGCAGTTTAGGGTATTTCGGCCCCAATGAGCAGTTCTTC. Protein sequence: CASSLGYFGPNEQFF.

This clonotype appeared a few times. CDR3 in DNA: TGTGCCAGCAGTTTAGAGGGAGTTTATCAGCCCCAGCATTTT. It is translated as CASSLEGVYQPQHF. J is TRBJ1-5 and V is TRBV12-3 or TRBV12-4; D is unclear. The CDR3 runs 14 residues. The V end lost 1 base, the J end lost 5 bases, and 9 bases lay between the germline ends.

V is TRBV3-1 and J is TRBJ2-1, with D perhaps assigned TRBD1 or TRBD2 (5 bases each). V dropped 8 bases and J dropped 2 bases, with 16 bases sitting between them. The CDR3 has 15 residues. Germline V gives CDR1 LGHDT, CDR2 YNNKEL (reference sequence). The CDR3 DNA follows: TGTGCCAGCTGGCCGGGACCCCGGACCTACAATGAGCAGTTCTTC. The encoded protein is CASWPGPRTYNEQFF.

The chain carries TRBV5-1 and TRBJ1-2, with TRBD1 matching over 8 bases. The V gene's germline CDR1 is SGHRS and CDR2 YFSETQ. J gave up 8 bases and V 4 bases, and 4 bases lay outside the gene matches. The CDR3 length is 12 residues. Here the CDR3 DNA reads TGCGCCAGCAGCAGGACAGGGTACGGCTACACCTTC. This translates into CASSRTGYGYTF.

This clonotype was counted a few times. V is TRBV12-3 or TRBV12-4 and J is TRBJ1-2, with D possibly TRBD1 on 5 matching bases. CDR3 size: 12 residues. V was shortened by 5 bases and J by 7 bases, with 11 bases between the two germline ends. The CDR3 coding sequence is TGTGCCAGCAGTCCCGGGACCGGTGGCTACACCTTC. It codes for CASSPGTGGYTF.

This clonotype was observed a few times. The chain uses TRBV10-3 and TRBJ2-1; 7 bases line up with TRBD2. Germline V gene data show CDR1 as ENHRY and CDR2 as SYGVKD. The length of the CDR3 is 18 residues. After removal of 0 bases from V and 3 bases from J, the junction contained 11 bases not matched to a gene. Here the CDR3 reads CAISESHPGLTSYNEQFF. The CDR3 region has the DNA TGTGCCATCAGTGAGTCGCATCCGGGACTAACGAGCTACAATGAGCAGTTCTTC.

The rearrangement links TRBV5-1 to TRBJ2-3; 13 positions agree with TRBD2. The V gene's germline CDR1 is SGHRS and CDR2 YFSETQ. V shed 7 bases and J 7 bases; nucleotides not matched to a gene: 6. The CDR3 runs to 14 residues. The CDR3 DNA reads TGCGCCAGCGCGGGACTAGCGGGATCTCATACGCAGTATTTT. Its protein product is CASAGLAGSHTQYF.